The sequence of this T cell receptor (beta chain) was determined in a study of shared clonotypes between healthy human individuals. As for the study in general: Per-donor plates numbered three CD4 naive, three CD4 memory, two CD8 naive and one CD8 memory. Overall study findings and caveats: Rarefaction showed sorted-subset sequencing was incomplete despite large depth. The researchers took only blood, and tissue repertoires probably look different.

V lost 5 bases to trimming and J lost 4 bases, with 7 bases between them. Germline values: CDR1 SGHVS, CDR2 FQNEAQ. The CDR3 totals 12 residues. Clones were read by immunoSEQ multiplex PCR, and TCRdb kept only the in-frame ones, dropping some. The table lists about 690,000 clones, roughly 91% of them singletons. Regarding this clone: The antigen remains unidentified.

The TCR was taken from a man between 18 and 29 years old in good health. Some clones in this sample may be carry-over from other donors' samples. This chain joins TRBV7-8 and TRBJ2-3; possible D gene TRBD2, 5 bases. The source material was memory CD8+ T cells from PBMCs. Subset here: CD45RO+ cells pooled with CCR7-negative TemRA cells. CDR3 residues: CASSQRADTQYF. Written as DNA, the CDR3 is TGTGCCAGCAGCCAGAGGGCAGATACGCAGTATTTT.